This entry lists 4 T cell receptor beta chains sequenced from one sample in a study of cytomegalovirus exposure and HLA in healthy donors. In the PCR, 60 Vbeta and 13 Jbeta primers were used. Here immunoSEQ multiplex PCR was the method, and the copy in TCRdb shows in-frame clones only, minus some. The table shows about 160,000 clones, with more than 70% occurring only once. Sequenced material: PBMCs. Every receptor here comes from a man in his 60s in good health and CMV-seronegative.

The chain carries TRBV7-3 and TRBJ2-2; 7 nucleotides line up with TRBD2. J gave up 1 base and V 5 bases, and 1 base lay outside the gene matches. The germline V gene has CDR1 SGHTA and CDR2 FQGTGA. The CDR3 is 14 amino acids. For the CDR3, the DNA is TGTGCCAGCAGCCCTAGCGGGAACACCGGGGAGCTGTTTTTT. Encoded protein: CASSPSGNTGELFF.

This clone was found a few times. V is TRBV2 and J is TRBJ1-5, with D unresolved. This CDR3 contains 13 residues. V was pared by 3 bases and J by 7 bases, with 10 bases between. Germline loops: CDR1 SNHLY, CDR2 FYNNEI. CDR3 amino acids: CASSETQAQPQHF. The CDR3 DNA sequence: TGTGCCAGCAGTGAGACGCAGGCCCAGCCCCAGCATTTT.

J is TRBJ1-6 and V is TRBV6-5, with 7 bases that match TRBD1. This CDR3 region has 14 residues. Per the germline V gene, CDR1 is MNHEY and CDR2 is SVGAGI. Trimming cost V 4 bases and J 9 bases; bases outside gene matches: 6. CDR3 loop: CASSSTGVGSPLHF. The CDR3 region has the DNA TGTGCCAGCAGTTCAACAGGGGTTGGTTCACCCCTCCACTTT.

This clone was recorded only once. This chain connects TRBV5-1 to TRBJ1-2, with TRBD1 matching 11 bases. The germline V gene has CDR1 SGHRS and CDR2 YFSETQ. Unmatched junction bases numbered 8, after V lost 0 bases and J lost 7 bases. The CDR3 length is 16 residues. The CDR3 DNA reads as TGCGCCAGCAGCTTGGCTGGGGACAGGGGGTACGGTGGCTACACCTTC. Translated, it gives CASSLAGDRGYGGYTF.